The TCR beta chain described here comes from a study of blood T cell repertoires in COVID-19. Study information: Samples representing acute and convalescent COVID-19 were sourced from the United States, Italy and Spain. From T cells, B-cell-depleted T cells, or PBMCs came the material, which was cDNA or gDNA.

Authors' data handling: Estimated nucleated cell counts came from reference gene primer amplification. TCRdb's copy holds only in-frame clones and misses some; the assay was immunoSEQ multiplex PCR. The DNA gave D and trimming, while V, J and clone size come from that table. This table holds tens of thousands of clones, 70% to 90% found once. Germline V lookup: CDR1 KGHSH, CDR2 LQKENI. With 1 base removed from V and 1 base from J, the gap between germline ends came to 5 bases. The CDR3 consists of 13 residues. Sequenced input: peripheral blood. The receptor was isolated from a man aged 55 to 70 with acute or convalescent COVID-19. The chain is built from TRBV18 and TRBJ2-7, with no clear D. The CDR3 nucleotides are TGTGCCAGCTCACCACAGCCTTCCTACGAGCAGTACTTC. It encodes CASSPQPSYEQYF.